This T cell receptor beta chain was identified during a study of T cells in Graves' hyperthyroidism and ophthalmopathy. TCR beta CDR3 regions were amplified from RNA transcripts. An initial round of RT-PCR targeting the TCR CDR3 relied on the HTBI primer set. One entry per CDR3 protein, called by TCRdb with MiXCR from the multiplex PCR reads. Of about 360,000 distinct CDR3 sequences listed, about 20% are singletons. Trimming left V 0 bases short and J 6 bases short, with 9 bases between. This CDR3 comprises 12 residues. Per the germline V gene, CDR1 is DFQATT and CDR2 is SNEGSKA (reference sequence). Uncontrolled infection, other autoimmune disease, pregnancy or lactation led to exclusion. This clonotype was seen a handful of times.

The receptor was isolated from a woman aged 18 to 35 with Graves' hyperthyroidism. The gene calls are TRBV20-1 and TRBJ2-7; no definite D call. Specimen: blood. The CDR3 here is CSARDPGREQYF. The CDR3 coding sequence is TGCAGTGCTAGAGATCCCGGCCGCGAGCAGTACTTC.